The 27 T cell receptor beta chains below all came from one sample that was sequenced in a study of CD8 T cells in ankylosing spondylitis (dated by TCRdb to about 2017). Receptor amplification or capture employed 5' RACE. The instrument was an Illumina HiSeq 2500. The public reads were run again by TCRdb, first through fastp at Q25 and then through MiXCR, and only productive beta chains were kept. Identical CDR3 proteins give one entry, which carries the most common genes and DNA. This sample lists 250,000 or so distinct CDR3 sequences; 15% to 20% were detected once. The leading ten clones occupy approximately 33% of the sample. Sequencing used blood, either unsorted or a sorted T cell fraction (not recorded which). The receptors derive from a male donor with ankylosing spondylitis or in good health (not recorded which).

The table lists this clonotype with many counts. This chain links TRBV10-3 with TRBJ2-1, with TRBD2 identical over 9 bases. The CDR3 loop spans 18 amino acids. Germline assignment: CDR1 ENHRY and CDR2 SYGVKD. J gave up 0 bases and V 4 bases, and 10 bases lay outside the gene matches. CDR3 sequence reads: CAISGGGGRALSYNEQFF. The CDR3 DNA reads as TGTGCCATCAGTGGGGGCGGCGGGAGGGCCCTCTCCTACAATGAGCAGTTCTTC.

This chain links TRBV12-3 or TRBV12-4 with TRBJ2-1, with 9 bases fitting TRBD2. The CDR3 is 15 amino acids. The V segment lost 6 bases and the J segment 3 bases; nucleotides outside the gene matches: 6. The CDR3 DNA reads as TGTGCCAGCAGCACCGGGACTAGCTACTACAATGAGCAGTTCTTC. This codes for CASSTGTSYYNEQFF.

The V call is TRBV20-1, the J call TRBJ2-1, with a weak D call TRBD2 (5 bases). Germline V gene sequence: CDR1 DFQATT, CDR2 SNEGSKA (reference sequence). V lost 0 bases and J lost 2, with 8 bases in between. The CDR3 is 14 amino acids. The CDR3 is CSARDMEAYNEQFF. Here the CDR3 DNA reads TGCAGTGCTAGAGATATGGAGGCCTACAATGAGCAGTTCTTC.

This clonotype was detected many times. The V gene is TRBV10-3, the J gene TRBJ2-1; D remains ambiguous. This CDR3 is 13 amino acids long. Looked up from germline, CDR1 is ENHRY and CDR2 is SYGVKD. The germline V and J ends were trimmed by 0 bases and 9 bases, with 9 bases remaining between them. DNA of the CDR3: TGTGCCATCAGTGAGTCGGCCCCGGGTGAGCAGTTCTTC. This gives the protein CAISESAPGEQFF.

There are many counts of this clonotype. This chain connects TRBV4-2 to TRBJ2-5; no clear D. V gave up 1 base and J gave up 3 bases, with 3 bases separating them. CDR1 LGHNA and CDR2 YNFKEQ come from the germline V gene. CDR3 length equals 12 residues. In DNA form, the CDR3 reads TGTGCCAGCAGCCAAGTGGAAGAGACCCAGTACTTC. Translation gives CASSQVEETQYF.

This clonotype was observed a handful of times. This chain links TRBV5-1 with TRBJ1-4; maybe TRBD1 (5 bases). Germline V gene sequence: CDR1 SGHRS, CDR2 YFSETQ. This CDR3 spans 15 amino acids. V lost 4 bases and J lost 0, with 10 bases in between. The CDR3 nucleotides read TGCGCCAGCAGCCAGTCGACAGCAACTAATGAAAAACTGTTTTTT. As protein: CASSQSTATNEKLFF.

This chain links TRBV4-1 with TRBJ2-6; 11 positions agree with TRBD1. This CDR3 has 16 residues. Germline lookup yields CDR1 MGHRA and CDR2 YSYEKL. The trim removed 8 bases at V and 1 base at J, leaving 4 bases unmatched. The CDR3 DNA is TGCGCCAGCGAGGGGACAGGGGGGTCTGGGGCCAACGTCCTGACTTTC. Translated, it gives CASEGTGGSGANVLTF.

This clonotype turned up a few times. V usage is TRBV6-5 and J usage is TRBJ2-5; 11 bases are a match to TRBD1. The V gene end was trimmed by 0 bases and the J gene end by 2 bases; junction bases not matched to a gene: 2. CDR1 and CDR2 (germline): MNHEY, SVGAGI. This CDR3 has 16 amino acids. The CDR3 region has the DNA TGTGCCAGCAGTTACTCGGGGACAGGGGGTCAAGAGACCCAGTACTTC. Protein sequence: CASSYSGTGGQETQYF.

The chain joins TRBV12-3 or TRBV12-4 to TRBJ2-1; D is unclear. Between the trimmed V and J ends, which lost 3 bases and 8 bases, there was a span of 20 bases. This CDR3 has 16 residues. CDR3 residues: CASSFSSWLEVDEQFF. The CDR3 DNA is TGTGCCAGCAGTTTTTCTTCTTGGCTTGAGGTCGATGAGCAGTTCTTC.

In its sample, this clonotype was seen a few times. The chain couples TRBV12-3 or TRBV12-4 to TRBJ2-3; D is uncertain. Trimming took 6 bases from V and 1 from J, leaving 14 bases between them. The length of the CDR3 is 15 residues. DNA for the CDR3: TGTGCCAGCAGCCCACCCATGGGCGGCACAGATACGCAGTATTTT. Amino acid sequence: CASSPPMGGTDTQYF.

This clonotype was seen more than once but under ten times. The chain employs TRBV21-1 and TRBJ2-7; the table's D call TRBD1 went unverified against the DNA. TRBV21-1 is shown as a pseudogene. The CDR3 runs 15 residues. CDR3 coding DNA: TGTGCCAGCAGCGAAATACGGGACGGAACCTACGAGCAGTACTTC. It encodes CASSEIRDGTYEQYF.

CDR3 coding DNA: TGTGCCAGCAGCTTCGGGGCGGGAGGCTCCTACAATGAGCAGTTCTTC. Its translation: CASSFGAGGSYNEQFF. J is TRBJ2-1 and V is TRBV11-2, with TRBD2 identical over 8 bases. This CDR3 has 16 amino acids. Germline assignment: CDR1 SGHAT and CDR2 FQNNGV. Trimming at V came to 3 bases and at J to 0 bases, leaving 4 bases not matched to a gene.

This clonotype was observed a few times. The V call is TRBV11-2, the J call TRBJ2-5; unclear D gene. Looked up from germline, CDR1 is SGHAT and CDR2 is FQNNGV. Trimming pared 4 bases from V and 5 bases from J, leaving 14 bases between. The CDR3 contains 14 residues. The CDR3 DNA reads TGTGCCAGCAGCTCCAGCGTCGGTTGGGAGACCCAGTACTTC. Translation gives CASSSSVGWETQYF.

In its sample, this clonotype was seen many times. The chain combines TRBV9 with TRBJ2-1; no clear D. Trimming cost V 0 bases and J 0 bases, with 13 bases left between them. The CDR3 sequence is 17 residues long. Germline CDR1 is SGDLS and CDR2 is YYNGEE. The CDR3 reads CASSVGGSPSSYNEQFF. The CDR3 DNA reads as TGTGCCAGCAGCGTAGGAGGCAGCCCAAGCTCCTACAATGAGCAGTTCTTC.

Ten or more counts support this clonotype. The chain combines TRBV5-1 with TRBJ2-7; 7 nucleotides agree with TRBD1. Per germline, CDR1 SGHRS and CDR2 YFSETQ. The CDR3 runs to 14 residues. V was pared by 1 base and J by 5 bases, with 6 bases of the junction left unmatched. CDR3 nucleotides: TGCGCCAGCAGCTTGAAACAGGGGTACCACGAGCAGTACTTC. Translation gives CASSLKQGYHEQYF. Combining the CDR3 with reference TRBV5-1 and TRBJ2-7 gives the whole variable domain KAGVTQTPRYLIKTRGQQVTLSCSPISGHRSVSWYQQTPGQGLQFLFEYFSETQRNKGNFPGRFSGRQFSNSRSEMNVSTLELGDSALYLCASSLKQGYHEQYFGPGTRLTVT.

The sample holds a few counts of this clonotype. The chain has TRBV18 and TRBJ2-7; D may be TRBD2 (6 bases). Trimming left V 4 bases short and J 0 bases short, with 10 bases between. The germline V gene encodes CDR1 KGHSH and CDR2 LQKENI. The CDR3 consists of 14 residues. The CDR3 DNA follows: TGTGCCAGCTCACTAGCGGAGAGCTCCTACGAGCAGTACTTC. Translation: CASSLAESSYEQYF.

This clonotype was detected ten times or more. V gene TRBV12-3 or TRBV12-4 combines with J gene TRBJ1-2, with D maybe TRBD1 (6 bases). Trimming removed 1 base from V and 4 bases from J, with 13 bases in between. The CDR3 runs to 15 residues. CDR3: CASSLEGVSAYGYTF. CDR3 DNA sequence: TGTGCCAGCAGTTTAGAGGGGGTATCTGCCTATGGCTACACCTTC.

This clonotype was seen repeatedly, ten times or more. The chain combines TRBV6-2 or TRBV6-3 with TRBJ1-5; perhaps TRBD1 as D (5 bases). Germline V gene lookup returns CDR1 MNHEY and CDR2 SVGEGT. The V and J ends lost 6 bases and 6 bases respectively, with 12 bases between them. The CDR3 runs to 13 residues. CDR3 DNA sequence: TGTGCCAGCAGCGGGGGTTTTGGTCAGCCCCAGCATTTT. Translating gives CASSGGFGQPQHF.

The chain links TRBV7-9 to TRBJ2-7; D remains unclear. V lost 5 bases and J 2 bases, leaving 13 bases between the germline ends. Germline V CDR1 and CDR2: SEHNR, FQNEAQ (reference sequence). This CDR3 is 14 amino acids long. The CDR3 sequence is CASSAMTRAYEQYF. The DNA for the CDR3 is TGTGCCAGCAGCGCCATGACGCGCGCCTACGAGCAGTACTTC.

This clonotype was seen a handful of times. The CDR3 nucleotides read TGTGCCAGCAGCTTATGGTCTAGCGGGAGCGATGAGCAGTTCTTC. This translates into CASSLWSSGSDEQFF. The chain combines TRBV13 with TRBJ2-1, with TRBD2 matching 10 bases. The CDR3 contains 15 residues. V shed 2 bases and J 8 bases; nucleotides not matched to a gene: 6. The germline V gene encodes CDR1 PRHDT and CDR2 FYEKMQ (reference sequence).

The chain uses TRBV27 and TRBJ2-1; 10 nucleotides match TRBD2. The CDR3 length is 15 residues. V trimming: 9 bases; J trimming: 7 bases; junction bases outside the gene matches: 12. Germline V CDR1 and CDR2: MNHEY, SMNVEV (reference sequence). The CDR3 coding sequence is TGTGCCAGTACCGCCGGAACTAGCGGGAAAAATGAGCAGTTCTTC. Translated: CASTAGTSGKNEQFF.

V usage is TRBV29-1 and J usage is TRBJ1-2, with a weak D call TRBD1 (6 bases). The germline gives CDR1 SQVTM, CDR2 ANQGSEA. V was pared by 5 bases and J by 2 bases, with 9 bases between. This CDR3 is built from 12 residues. The CDR3 region is CSVSGQNYGYTF. DNA for the CDR3: TGCAGCGTTAGCGGACAGAACTATGGCTACACCTTC.

V usage is TRBV7-9 and J usage is TRBJ2-7; D not certain. Germline CDR1 and CDR2: SEHNR and FQNEAQ (reference sequence). The CDR3 is 14 residues long. V lost 1 base to trimming and J lost 5 bases, with 12 bases between them. CDR3 DNA sequence: TGTGCCAGCAGCTTAGGATCCGGGTTGGACGAGCAGTACTTC. Amino acid sequence: CASSLGSGLDEQYF.

The rearrangement uses TRBV5-1 and TRBJ2-1, with 8 nucleotides matching TRBD1. Trimming removed 4 bases from V and 8 bases from J; junction bases left unmatched: 8. Per the germline V gene, CDR1 is SGHRS and CDR2 is YFSETQ. The CDR3 extends over 14 amino acids. CDR3 amino acids: CASSDRGFEDEQFF. CDR3 nucleotide sequence: TGCGCCAGCAGCGACAGGGGCTTTGAGGATGAGCAGTTCTTC.

The genes are TRBV5-1 and TRBJ2-5; 12 nucleotides align to TRBD1. This CDR3 has 18 residues. Trimming took 2 bases from V and 3 from J; bases not matched to a gene: 11. From germline, CDR1 is SGHRS and CDR2 YFSETQ. Here the CDR3 reads CASSLERDRGLVEETQYF. The CDR3 nucleotides are TGCGCCAGCAGCTTAGAAAGGGACAGGGGGCTGGTTGAAGAGACCCAGTACTTC.

The chain carries TRBV28 and TRBJ1-6, with 11 bases that match TRBD1. This CDR3 spans 14 amino acids. Germline values: CDR1 MDHEN, CDR2 SYDVKM. The V segment lost 6 bases and the J segment 10 bases; nucleotides outside the gene matches: 5. The CDR3 loop is CASSSGTGGSPLHF. The CDR3 region has the DNA TGTGCCAGCAGCTCCGGGACAGGGGGATCACCCCTCCACTTT.

V and J are TRBV5-6 and TRBJ2-7; a possible D gene is TRBD2 (5 bases). Trimming took 7 bases from V and 5 from J, leaving 13 bases between them. Per the germline V gene, CDR1 is SGHDT and CDR2 is YYEEEE. The CDR3 runs 12 residues. The CDR3 sequence is CASGSLGNEQYF. The CDR3 DNA follows: TGTGCCAGCGGGAGTTTGGGGAACGAGCAGTACTTC.